Ten or more counts support the clone carrying this TCR beta chain. Its antigen remains unknown. Per the germline V gene, CDR1 is SGHNT and CDR2 is YENEEA. V lost 7 bases to trimming and J lost 7 bases, with 20 bases between them. The CDR3 consists of 15 residues. This record comes from a study of esophageal squamous cell carcinoma under preoperative chemotherapy. Findings and limits, study-wide: Peripheral T cells showed a significant TCR diversity increase after chemotherapy, unlike tumor-infiltrating lymphocytes.

Specified time point: before preoperative PTX-NDP chemotherapy. TCRdb redid the calling of the PCR reads with MiXCR, one entry per CDR3 protein. The data hold 10,000 to 15,000 distinct CDR3 sequences, with 54% observed a single time. The chain employs TRBV11-3 and TRBJ2-1; D may be TRBD2 (6 bases). This specimen was taken from a patient given preoperative chemotherapy. This clonotype was sampled from a human donor with esophageal squamous cell carcinoma. The donor label of this sample is uncertain. The DNA for the CDR3 is TGTGCCAGCACTACCTCACGGGGGTCAGCGAATGAGCAGTTCTTC. Amino acids: CASTTSRGSANEQFF.